Listed here is a single TCR beta chain. No antigen is known for it. The data derive from a study of T cells in Graves' hyperthyroidism and ophthalmopathy. Background on the study: Peripheral blood specimens were obtained at initial diagnosis, prior to any treatment. The study's findings and limits: The model's output predicted ophthalmopathy at a median of about 5.9 months prior to onset.

With 4 bases clipped from V and 2 bases from J, the junction kept 13 bases outside the gene matches. CDR3 length: 16 residues. Germline CDR1 is SQVTM and CDR2 is ANQGSEA. RNA transcripts gave rise to amplified TCR beta CDR3 regions. Initially, a first-round RT-PCR of the TCR CDR3 employed the HTBI primer set. TCRdb fed the multiplex PCR reads into MiXCR, producing one record per CDR3 protein. The sample shows about 560,000 distinct CDR3 sequences, 13% to 15% of them seen only once. The rearrangement links TRBV29-1 to TRBJ2-7; 8 bases map to TRBD1. Sample: blood. The TCR comes from a woman between 40 and 50 years old with Graves' hyperthyroidism. The CDR3 sequence is CSVGVPRDRNPYEQYF. CDR3 in DNA: TGCAGCGTTGGAGTCCCCCGGGACAGGAACCCCTACGAGCAGTACTTC.